This T cell receptor beta chain was obtained from a study of T cell changes during pregnancy in multiple sclerosis. Worth noting for this clone: The junction does not match germline at one end; this may be a read error.

This CDR3 spans 13 amino acids. Germline-derived CDR1 and CDR2 are SSHAT and FNYEAQ (reference sequence). This table comes from immunoSEQ multiplex PCR, and its TCRdb copy is limited to in-frame clones, with some not included. The sample records 45,000 to 70,000 clones, approximately 90% being singletons. The rearrangement uses TRBV7-7 and TRBJ1-1, with 7 bases matching TRBD1. The sequence derives from a female donor with multiple sclerosis, enrolled in a pregnancy study. Sequenced here: CD4+ T cells from peripheral blood mononuclear cells, sampled after pregnancy. The CDR3: CASSLRTGLEAFF. CDR3 DNA sequence: TGTGCTAGCAGCTTAAGGACAGGCCTTGAAGCTTTCTTT.